Each of the 10 T cell receptor beta chains below was sequenced from the same sample in a study of blood T cell repertoires in COVID-19. Data came from immunoSEQ multiplex PCR; TCRdb stores just in-frame clones and leaves some out. This sample has 40,000 or so clones, with roughly 90% found just once. Sequences were obtained from peripheral blood. These receptor sequences come from a human donor in a cohort sampled during active COVID-19.

The J gene is TRBJ2-7, the V gene TRBV12-3 or TRBV12-4; 8 positions match TRBD1. CDR3 length: 13 residues. The V segment lost 4 bases and the J segment 6 bases; nucleotides outside the gene matches: 5. The CDR3 DNA reads TGTGCCAGCAGTTCATCTGACAGGGGCGAGCAGTACTTC. It translates to CASSSSDRGEQYF.

The chain uses TRBV4-2 and TRBJ2-7; D uncertain. This CDR3 is 15 amino acids long. V was cut by 1 base and J by 0 bases, with 10 bases left in between. Germline loops: CDR1 LGHNA, CDR2 YNFKEQ. The CDR3, as DNA: TGTGCCAGCAGCCAAGTCTTGGGCGTCTCCTACGAGCAGTACTTC. Its translation is CASSQVLGVSYEQYF.

The chain has TRBV12-3 or TRBV12-4 and TRBJ1-2; maybe TRBD1 (6 bases). Trimming shortened V by 4 bases and J by 8 bases, and 11 bases separated the two germline ends. The CDR3 has 12 amino acids. The CDR3 loop reads CASSSTGRGYTF. CDR3 nucleotides: TGTGCCAGCAGTTCGACAGGAAGGGGCTACACCTTC.

The chain links TRBV3-1 (or the pseudogene TRBV3-2) to TRBJ1-1; D ambiguous. Trimming took 0 bases from V and 4 from J, leaving 9 bases between them. CDR1 and CDR2 from the germline V gene are LGHDT and YNNKEL (reference sequence). This CDR3 region has 14 residues. The CDR3 protein is CASSQESVSTEAFF. The CDR3, as DNA: TGTGCCAGCAGCCAAGAATCGGTGAGCACTGAAGCTTTCTTT.

The chain combines TRBV25-1 with TRBJ1-1; 7 bases align to TRBD1. The CDR3 has 15 residues. V trimming: 1 base; J trimming: 1 base; junction bases outside the gene matches: 3. From germline, CDR1 is MGHDK and CDR2 SYGVNS. As DNA, the CDR3 is TGTGCCAGCAGTGAATCAGGGGGATGGAACACTGAAGCTTTCTTT. This encodes CASSESGGWNTEAFF.

The chain joins TRBV7-8 to TRBJ1-2; tentatively, D is TRBD1 (6 bases). CDR1 and CDR2 (germline): SGHVS, FQNEAQ. The V end lost 2 bases, the J end lost 3 bases, and 10 bases lay between the germline ends. The length of the CDR3 is 14 residues. The CDR3: CASSLQTGDYGYTF. The CDR3 region has the DNA TGTGCCAGCAGCTTACAGACAGGAGACTATGGCTACACCTTC.

The V call is TRBV5-4, the J call TRBJ1-1; 7 bases are a match to TRBD1. The germline V gene has CDR1 SGHNT and CDR2 YYREEE (reference sequence). Trimming at V came to 3 bases and at J to 7 bases, leaving 12 bases not matched to a gene. The CDR3 runs 15 residues. This CDR3 is CASSSKFGRQGEAFF. CDR3 nucleotide sequence: TGTGCCAGCAGCTCGAAATTCGGGCGACAGGGTGAAGCTTTCTTT.

The rearrangement uses TRBV7-6 and TRBJ1-1; TRBD1 agrees at 8 bases. V shed 5 bases, J shed 1 base, and the junction held 6 bases outside the gene matches. This CDR3 spans 15 amino acids. Germline loops: CDR1 SGHVS, CDR2 FNYEAQ. This CDR3 is CASSPQGAQNTEAFF. The DNA of the CDR3 is TGTGCCAGCAGCCCCCAGGGGGCGCAGAACACTGAAGCTTTCTTT.

The chain employs TRBV19 and TRBJ2-7; D gene uncertain. V was trimmed by 3 bases and J by 3 bases, leaving 3 bases between them. The CDR3 length is 11 residues. CDR1 is LNHDA and CDR2 is SQIVND in the germline V gene (reference sequence). CDR3 in amino acids: CASSIGYEQYF. In DNA, the CDR3 is TGTGCCAGTAGTATCGGCTACGAGCAGTACTTC.

This chain uses TRBV5-6 with TRBJ1-2; possible D gene TRBD1, 6 bases. Germline lookup yields CDR1 SGHDT and CDR2 YYEEEE. Between the trimmed V and J ends, which lost 4 bases and 0 bases, there was a span of 13 bases. This CDR3 region has 15 residues. DNA for the CDR3: TGTGCCAGCAGCCCTTACAGGGTTTCTAACTATGGCTACACCTTC. Translation gives CASSPYRVSNYGYTF.